The 20 T cell receptor beta chains below were found in one sample sequenced in a study of cytotoxic CD8 clonotypes in ibrutinib-treated CLL. The protocol was immunoSEQ multiplex PCR, while the TCRdb copy is restricted to in-frame clones and leaves out a portion. This sample has about 330,000 clones; 67% occur once, and the top ten carry roughly 6.3%. The sequencing here drew on PBMCs, taken after 36 months of ibrutinib treatment. These receptors all come from a human donor with chronic lymphocytic leukemia.

The chain combines TRBV4-1 with TRBJ2-3, with TRBD2 identical over 7 bases. Per the germline V gene, CDR1 is MGHRA and CDR2 is YSYEKL. Losses at the gene ends were 0 bases for V and 1 base for J; bases not matched to a gene: 4. This CDR3 region has 16 residues. The CDR3 sequence: CASSQEPAGGTDTQYF. The CDR3 region has the DNA TGCGCCAGCAGCCAAGAACCCGCGGGGGGCACAGATACGCAGTATTTT.

This clone was seen only a few times. The rearrangement links TRBV10-3 to TRBJ1-1; perhaps TRBD1 as D (6 bases). Trimming pared 6 bases from V and 6 bases from J, leaving 11 bases between. The germline V gene has CDR1 ENHRY and CDR2 SYGVKD. The CDR3 covers 12 residues. In DNA, the CDR3 is TGTGCCATCAGCCTGGACAGCGCTGAAGCTTTCTTT. The encoded protein is CAISLDSAEAFF.

The V call is TRBV9, the J call TRBJ2-2; D is ambiguous. Trimming removed 3 bases at V and 4 bases at J, with 10 bases between. Germline V gives CDR1 SGDLS, CDR2 YYNGEE. This CDR3 has 14 amino acids. As DNA, the CDR3 is TGTGCCAGCAGCGCCAACCGATTCACCGGGGAGCTGTTTTTT. It encodes CASSANRFTGELFF.

This chain connects TRBV11-2 to TRBJ2-1, with 11 bases identical to TRBD1. CDR1 and CDR2 from the germline V gene are SGHAT and FQNNGV. The CDR3 spans 15 residues. V trimming: 5 bases; J trimming: 3 bases; junction bases outside the gene matches: 3. CDR3: CASSRDRGYYNEQFF. The DNA for the CDR3 is TGTGCCAGCAGCCGGGACAGGGGGTACTACAATGAGCAGTTCTTC. The full variable domain, completed using reference TRBV11-2 and TRBJ2-1, is EAGVAQSPRYKIIEKRQSVAFWCNPISGHATLYWYQQILGQGPKLLIQFQNNGVVDDSQLPKDRFSAERLKGVDSTLKIQPAKLEDSAVYLCASSRDRGYYNEQFFGPGTRLTVL.

The chain recombines TRBV7-2 with TRBJ2-2, with 7 positions matching TRBD1. The ends lost 5 bases at V and 1 base at J; junction bases unmatched: 4. The CDR3 spans 15 residues. The V gene's germline CDR1 is SGHTA and CDR2 FQGNSA. In nucleotides, the CDR3 is TGTGCCAGCAGCCTTCGACAGGGGAACACCGGGGAGCTGTTTTTT. Amino acid sequence: CASSLRQGNTGELFF.

The chain has TRBV11-2 and TRBJ2-7, with TRBD1 identical over 8 bases. This CDR3 region has 16 residues. The germline gives CDR1 SGHAT, CDR2 FQNNGV. V dropped 5 bases and J dropped 0; count of bases not matched to a gene: 9. The chain's CDR3 is CASSNRTGSFSYEQYF. The CDR3 coding sequence is TGTGCCAGCAGCAACCGGACAGGGTCCTTCTCCTACGAGCAGTACTTC. The full variable domain, its missing parts supplied by reference TRBV11-2 and TRBJ2-7, is EAGVAQSPRYKIIEKRQSVAFWCNPISGHATLYWYQQILGQGPKLLIQFQNNGVVDDSQLPKDRFSAERLKGVDSTLKIQPAKLEDSAVYLCASSNRTGSFSYEQYFGPGTRLTVT.

The chain uses TRBV9 and TRBJ1-3, with unresolved D. Germline V lookup: CDR1 SGDLS, CDR2 YYNGEE. Trimming shortened V by 0 bases and J by 0 bases, and 13 bases separated the two germline ends. The CDR3 covers 17 residues. The CDR3 sequence is CASSVESPGFSGNTIYF. The CDR3 DNA follows: TGTGCCAGCAGCGTAGAGAGCCCCGGGTTCTCTGGAAACACCATATATTTT. Looking up the rest from reference TRBV9 and TRBJ1-3 gives the full variable domain: DSGVTQTPKHLITATGQRVTLRCSPRSGDLSVYWYQQSLDQGLQFLIQYYNGEERAKGNILERFSAQQFPDLHSELNLSSLELGDSALYFCASSVESPGFSGNTIYFGEGSWLTVV.

The rearrangement links TRBV29-1 to TRBJ1-2; D ambiguous. The CDR3 is made up of 13 amino acids. V was pared by 0 bases and J by 3 bases, with 8 bases between. In germline, CDR1 is SQVTM, CDR2 ANQGSEA. The CDR3 DNA sequence: TGCAGCGTTGAAGACCCCCGGGACTATGGCTACACCTTC. Translated: CSVEDPRDYGYTF.

Only a few counts were recorded for this clone. The chain links TRBV7-6 to TRBJ2-3; possibly TRBD1 or TRBD2 for D (5 bases each). Germline V gene lookup returns CDR1 SGHVS and CDR2 FNYEAQ. CDR3 length: 18 residues. V was pared by 5 bases and J by 2 bases, with 23 bases between. The CDR3 spells CASSQGTVNELLTDTQYF. CDR3 in DNA: TGTGCCAGCAGCCAAGGGACGGTTAACGAGCTACTCACAGATACGCAGTATTTT.

This chain joins TRBV6-1 and TRBJ2-3; D not certain. The CDR3 is 12 amino acids. V lost 4 bases to trimming and J lost 7 bases, with 9 bases between them. Germline CDR1 and CDR2: MNHNS and SASEGT. In DNA, the CDR3 is TGTGCCAGCAGTGGAGGCGGATATACGCAGTATTTT. Residues: CASSGGGYTQYF.

The chain recombines TRBV19 with TRBJ1-3, with a possible D match to TRBD1 (5 bases). Germline V lookup: CDR1 LNHDA, CDR2 SQIVND (reference sequence). The CDR3 has 17 residues. Deletions cut 2 bases from V and 4 bases from J, with 18 bases between. The CDR3 region is CASSIRSRVIGGNTIYF. The CDR3 DNA is TGTGCCAGTAGTATACGGTCCAGGGTCATCGGCGGAAACACCATATATTTT.

The CDR3 bases are TGCGCCAGCAGCCAAGATAGGACAGGGGGCTACGAGCAGTACTTC. This translates into CASSQDRTGGYEQYF. The chain couples TRBV4-3 to TRBJ2-7; TRBD1 matches 10 bases. The junction had 2 bases not matched to a gene; V was cut back by 0 bases and J by 3 bases. This CDR3 has 15 amino acids. Germline CDR1 reads LGHNA; CDR2 reads YSLEER.

This clone was counted a single time. The chain links TRBV7-9 to TRBJ1-5; D not resolved. Germline V gives CDR1 SEHNR, CDR2 FQNEAQ (reference sequence). There are 15 residues in the CDR3. Between the trimmed V and J ends, which lost 1 base and 1 base, there was a span of 8 bases. The CDR3 is CASSLDGLSNQPQHF. CDR3 sequence (DNA): TGTGCCAGCAGCTTAGACGGGTTAAGCAATCAGCCCCAGCATTTT.

V and J are TRBV4-1 and TRBJ2-4, with D possibly called TRBD1 or TRBD2 (6 bases each). The CDR3 spans 17 residues. Trimming removed 0 bases at V and 1 base at J, with 13 bases between. CDR1 is MGHRA, CDR2 YSYEKL, per germline. The CDR3 here is CASSQERGDAAKNIQYF. CDR3 DNA: TGCGCCAGCAGCCAAGAGAGGGGGGACGCGGCCAAAAACATTCAGTACTTC.

This clone was found a few times. This chain links TRBV28 with TRBJ2-7; 9 bases fit TRBD2. The CDR3 has 14 residues. Germline CDR1 and CDR2: MDHEN and SYDVKM. J was trimmed by 3 bases and V by 4 bases; bases with no gene match: 4. Here the CDR3 reads CASSSTTSGYEQYF. For the CDR3, the DNA is TGTGCCAGCAGTTCTACGACTAGCGGCTACGAGCAGTACTTC.

The V gene is TRBV15, the J gene TRBJ1-2, with D possibly matching TRBD1 (5 bases). Germline V lookup: CDR1 LNHNV, CDR2 YYDKDF (reference sequence). The V end lost 0 bases, the J end lost 7 bases, and 12 bases lay between the germline ends. The CDR3 loop spans 14 amino acids. CDR3 residues: CATSRDLGVPGYTF. The DNA for the CDR3 is TGTGCCACCAGCAGAGATCTAGGGGTCCCTGGCTACACCTTC.

This chain joins TRBV27 and TRBJ2-7; tentatively, D is TRBD2 (5 bases). The germline V gene has CDR1 MNHEY and CDR2 SMNVEV (reference sequence). The CDR3 has 13 residues. Trimming took off 5 bases at V and 7 bases at J, with 15 bases between the two ends. The CDR3: CASSQGRGAEQYF. The DNA for the CDR3 is TGTGCCAGCAGTCAAGGACGGGGAGCGGAGCAGTACTTC.

This rearrangement joins TRBV5-4 to TRBJ2-3; 9 nucleotides match TRBD2. Germline V lookup: CDR1 SGHNT, CDR2 YYREEE (reference sequence). V lost 0 bases, J lost 5 bases, and 10 bases stayed unmatched. This CDR3 has 17 amino acids. For the CDR3, the DNA is TGTGCCAGCAGCTTGGCCCCGGGACTAGCCCTCGGAGATACGCAGTATTTT. Translated, it gives CASSLAPGLALGDTQYF.

Details on this clone: The junction shows a germline mismatch at one end, possibly a read error. The CDR3 spells CASSLASGGYTF. CDR3 bases: TGTGCCAGCAGCCTAGCTTCGGGAGGCTACACCTTC. The chain couples TRBV7-2 to TRBJ1-2, with D unclear. From germline, CDR1 is SGHTA and CDR2 FQGNSA. The CDR3 loop spans 12 amino acids.

Only a few counts were recorded for this clone. The chain combines TRBV2 with TRBJ2-7; D unresolved. The CDR3 is made up of 14 amino acids. Per germline, CDR1 SNHLY and CDR2 FYNNEI. V lost 7 bases to trimming and J lost 1 base, with 14 bases between them. The CDR3 is CASMMESPSYEQYF. CDR3 bases: TGTGCCAGCATGATGGAGAGCCCATCCTACGAGCAGTACTTC.